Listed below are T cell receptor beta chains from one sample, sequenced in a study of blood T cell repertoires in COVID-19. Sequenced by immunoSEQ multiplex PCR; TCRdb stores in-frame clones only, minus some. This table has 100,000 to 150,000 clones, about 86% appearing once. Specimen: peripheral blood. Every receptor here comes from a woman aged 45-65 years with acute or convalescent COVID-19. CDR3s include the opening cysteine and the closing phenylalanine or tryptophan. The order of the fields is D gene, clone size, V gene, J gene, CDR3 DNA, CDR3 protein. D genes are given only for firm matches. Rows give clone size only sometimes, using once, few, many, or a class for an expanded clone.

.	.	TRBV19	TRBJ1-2	TGTGCCAGTAGTCCGCGCGGCTACGGCTACACCTTC	CASSPRGYGYTF
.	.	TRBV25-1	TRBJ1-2	TGTGCCAGCAGTGAATATATACCCGAGGGTGGCTACACCTTC	CASSEYIPEGGYTF
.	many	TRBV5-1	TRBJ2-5	TGCGCCAGCGGCATGGGGACACAAGAGACCCAGTACTTC	CASGMGTQETQYF
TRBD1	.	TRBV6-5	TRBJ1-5	TGTGCCAGCACCCCTGGACAGGGTCGCCAGCCCCAGCATTTT	CASTPGQGRQPQHF
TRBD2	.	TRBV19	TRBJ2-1	TGTGCCAGTAGTATATGGCCTAGCGGGAGCTCCTACAATGAGCAGTTCTTC	CASSIWPSGSSYNEQFF
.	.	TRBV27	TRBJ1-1	TGTGCCAGCAGTTTCTCAGGGAACACTGAAGCTTTCTTT	CASSFSGNTEAFF
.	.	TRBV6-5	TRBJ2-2	TGTGCCAGCATAAGAGCGAACACCGGGGAGCTGTTTTTT	CASIRANTGELFF
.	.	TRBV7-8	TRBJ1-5	TGTGCCAGCAGCCCAGGGGCGGGCAATCAGCCCCAGCATTTT	CASSPGAGNQPQHF
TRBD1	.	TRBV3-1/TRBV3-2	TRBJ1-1	TGTGCCAGCAGCCACTCTTACAGGGGAAAGGGCACTGAAGCTTTCTTT	CASSHSYRGKGTEAFF
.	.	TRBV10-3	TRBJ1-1	TGTGCCATCAGTTTTGACAGGTCGAACACTGAAGCTTTCTTT	CAISFDRSNTEAFF
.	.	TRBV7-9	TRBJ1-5	TGTGCCAGCAGCTTAGCAGGGGGTGGTCAGCCCCAGCATTTT	CASSLAGGGQPQHF
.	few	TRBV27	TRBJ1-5	TGTGCCAGCAGTTCCTCAATTCGGAATCAGCCCCAGCATTTT	CASSSSIRNQPQHF
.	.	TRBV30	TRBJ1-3	TGTGCCTCCACTGAATCTGGAAACACCATATATTTT	CASTESGNTIYF
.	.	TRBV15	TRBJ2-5	TGTGCCACCAGCAGAACTTCCCGGGAAGAGACCCAGTACTTC	CATSRTSREETQYF
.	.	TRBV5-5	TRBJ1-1	TGTGCCAGCAGCTTCGGGATTGACACTGAAGCTTTCTTT	CASSFGIDTEAFF
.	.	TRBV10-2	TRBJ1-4	TGCGCCAGCAAAAGGACCCCCGGGGCTAATGAAAAACTGTTTTTT	CASKRTPGANEKLFF
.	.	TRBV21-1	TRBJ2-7	TGTGCCAGCAGCAGGTCAGGCCACGAGCAGTACTTC	CASSRSGHEQYF
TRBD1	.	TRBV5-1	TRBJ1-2	TGCGCCAGCAGCCCGACAGGGGATGGCTACACCTTC	CASSPTGDGYTF
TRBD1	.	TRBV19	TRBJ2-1	TGTGCCAGTAGTATAGTTGGGGACAGTCTCTACAATGAGCAGTTCTTC	CASSIVGDSLYNEQFF
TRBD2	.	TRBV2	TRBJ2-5	TGTGCCAGCAGCTTCGGACTAGCGGGAGGTTTGCAAGAGACCCAGTACTTC	CASSFGLAGGLQETQYF
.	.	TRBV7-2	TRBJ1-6	TGTGCCAGCAGCCCCGAACAGGCAAATAATTCACCCCTCCACTTT	CASSPEQANNSPLHF
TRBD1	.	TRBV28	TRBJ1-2	TGTGCCAGCAGTTTATCAGGGGGAGGTTATGGCTACACCTTC	CASSLSGGGYGYTF
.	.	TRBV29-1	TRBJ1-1	TGCAGCGCCCCGATGGGGACAACGGTGAACACTGAAGCTTTCTTT	CSAPMGTTVNTEAFF
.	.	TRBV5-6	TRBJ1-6	TGTGCCAGCAGCCAGTCCTTCGCACCCCTCCACTTT	CASSQSFAPLHF
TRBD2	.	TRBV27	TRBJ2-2	TGTGCCAGCAGTTCGCTAGCGGTTAACACCGGGGAGCTGTTTTTT	CASSSLAVNTGELFF
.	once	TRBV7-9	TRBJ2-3	TGTGCCAGCAGCCCTCTAGCCGCTAGCACAGATACGCAGTATTTT	CASSPLAASTDTQYF
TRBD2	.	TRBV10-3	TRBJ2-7	TGTGCCATCAGTGAGTCAGGCGGGAGTACCTACGAGCAGTACTTC	CAISESGGSTYEQYF
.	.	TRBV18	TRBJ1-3	TGTGCCAGCTCACCCGACAGAGGAAACACCATATATTTT	CASSPDRGNTIYF
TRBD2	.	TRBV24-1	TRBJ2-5	TGTGCCACCAGTGATCCGACTAGCGGGAGAGGAGAGACCCAGTACTTC	CATSDPTSGRGETQYF
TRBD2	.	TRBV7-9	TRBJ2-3	TGTGCCAGCAGCGTCCTAGCGGGGCTTAGCACAGATACGCAGTATTTT	CASSVLAGLSTDTQYF
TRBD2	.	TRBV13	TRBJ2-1	TGTGCCAGCAGCTTAGGCCGGGGAGGGAGATGGGACGGAGAGCAGTTCTTC	CASSLGRGGRWDGEQFF
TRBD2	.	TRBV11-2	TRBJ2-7	TGTGCCAGCAGCCCCCTACTAGCGGGAGGGTACGAGCAGTACTTC	CASSPLLAGGYEQYF
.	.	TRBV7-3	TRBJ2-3	TGTGCCAGCAGCTTAAGGGGAGACTTTAGCACAGATACGCAGTATTTT	CASSLRGDFSTDTQYF
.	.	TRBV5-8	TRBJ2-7	TGTGCCAGCAGCCCCCGGGCCTTGGGGGGCTACGAGCAGTACTTC	CASSPRALGGYEQYF
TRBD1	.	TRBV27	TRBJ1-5	TGTGCCAGCAGTCCACTACAGGGGAATCAGCCCCAGCATTTT	CASSPLQGNQPQHF
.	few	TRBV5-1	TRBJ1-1	TGCGCCAGCAGCTGGACGAGAGGGGGTGACACTGAAGCTTTCTTT	CASSWTRGGDTEAFF
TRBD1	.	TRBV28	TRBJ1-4	TGTGCCAGCAGTTTATATATGGACAGGGAAGGGATTAATAAGGAAAAACTGTTTTTT	CASSLYMDREGINKEKLFF
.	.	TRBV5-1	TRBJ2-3	TGCGCCAGCAGCGAACGGGGACTTTCAGATACGCAGTATTTT	CASSERGLSDTQYF